This entry lists 8 T cell receptor beta chains sequenced from one sample in a study of blood T cell repertoires in COVID-19. TCRdb's table, derived via immunoSEQ multiplex PCR, lists solely in-frame clones and lacks some. The table records a few hundred thousand clones, 86% of them present only once. Sequencing was performed on peripheral blood. These receptors came from a young man who had recovered from COVID-19.

The rearrangement joins TRBV5-5 to TRBJ1-1, with no clear D. CDR1 and CDR2 (germline): SGHKS, YYEKEE (reference sequence). Trimming cost V 4 bases and J 1 base, with 11 bases left between them. The CDR3 sequence is 14 residues long. CDR3 sequence reads: CASSVYSRNTEAFF. Written as DNA, the CDR3 is TGTGCCAGCAGCGTTTATAGCCGGAACACTGAAGCTTTCTTT.

The rearrangement links TRBV23-1 to TRBJ2-5; D unclear. TRBV23-1 is reported as an ORF; its role is uncertain. V was pared by 2 bases and J by 3 bases, with 7 bases between. The CDR3 loop spans 13 amino acids. DNA for the CDR3: TGCGCCAGCAGTCAAGTAGAAAAAGAGACCCAGTACTTC. Translating it yields CASSQVEKETQYF.

The chain uses TRBV5-4 and TRBJ2-3, with 12 bases lining up with TRBD2. The J segment lost 0 bases and the V segment lost 4 bases, leaving 6 bases of the junction unmatched. CDR1 SGHNT and CDR2 YYREEE come from the germline V gene (reference sequence). The CDR3 has 17 residues. The CDR3: CASSVRLAGASTDTQYF. The CDR3 bases are TGTGCCAGCAGCGTACGACTAGCGGGGGCGAGCACAGATACGCAGTATTTT.

The rearrangement joins TRBV7-8 to TRBJ1-3; D may be TRBD1 (5 bases). With 6 bases removed from V and 0 bases from J, the gap between germline ends came to 15 bases. This CDR3 is built from 16 residues. CDR1 SGHVS and CDR2 FQNEAQ come from the germline V gene. CDR3 in amino acids: CASSWEVGGSGNTIYF. CDR3 DNA: TGTGCCAGCAGTTGGGAGGTCGGGGGCTCTGGAAACACCATATATTTT. Supplemented by reference TRBV7-8 and TRBJ1-3, the full variable domain reads GAGVSQSPRYKVAKRGQDVALRCDPISGHVSLFWYQQALGQGPEFLTYFQNEAQLDKSGLPSDRFFAERPEGSVSTLKIQRTQQEDSAVYLCASSWEVGGSGNTIYFGEGSWLTVV.

The chain carries TRBV5-6 and TRBJ1-2; a weak D match, TRBD1 (5 bases). V was cut by 4 bases and J by 4 bases, with 14 bases left in between. The CDR3 spans 14 residues. The germline V gene encodes CDR1 SGHDT and CDR2 YYEEEE. The CDR3 DNA follows: TGTGCCAGCAGCCCCTGGGGACTGATCTATGGCTACACCTTC. It yields the protein CASSPWGLIYGYTF.

The rearrangement joins TRBV3-1 (or the pseudogene TRBV3-2) to TRBJ2-7; tentatively, D is TRBD2 (6 bases). This CDR3 contains 14 residues. The germline V and J ends were trimmed by 11 bases and 5 bases, with 22 bases remaining between them. CDR1 and CDR2 from the germline V gene are LGHDT and YNNKEL (reference sequence). The CDR3 protein is CAANNTWRDNEQYF. The CDR3 DNA reads as TGTGCCGCAAACAATACGTGGCGGGATAACGAGCAGTACTTC.

This sequence joins TRBV7-2 and TRBJ1-2, with D maybe TRBD1 (6 bases). V was pared by 4 bases and J by 5 bases, with 26 bases between. This CDR3 is 18 amino acids long. Germline CDR1 SGHTA, CDR2 FQGNSA. In DNA, the CDR3 is TGTGCCAGCAGCTCACGAAACCCAAACAGGGATCTGGGTTATGGCTACACCTTC. This codes for CASSSRNPNRDLGYGYTF.

V usage is TRBV19 and J usage is TRBJ2-2; TRBD2 matches at 9 bases. Germline trimming cut 4 bases from V and 8 bases from J; bases unmatched to any gene: 14. CDR3 length: 17 residues. CDR1 is LNHDA and CDR2 is SQIVND in the germline V gene (reference sequence). The CDR3 DNA reads TGTGCCAGTAGTACCCGTATTACCAGCACTAGCGGGGGGGAGCTGTTTTTT. It translates to CASSTRITSTSGGELFF.